The clone carrying this T cell receptor (beta chain) was seen a handful of times. Its antigen is unknown. The data belong to a study of T cell repertoires in cytomegalovirus infection. The wider study: Indicated by public TCR beta signatures were CMV infection and matching HLA type.

Findings and limits, study-wide: Across the ex vivo response, the dominant clonotypes were HLA-C-restricted CMV-specific TCR beta clonotypes. Identification of carriers of CMV plus the relevant HLA was performed using cumulative public TCR beta family frequency.

TCRdb reanalysed the reads using MiXCR and keeps one entry per CDR3 protein. This sample has 310,000 or so distinct CDR3 sequences, with roughly 16% found just once. CDR1 DFQATT and CDR2 SNEGSKA come from the germline V gene (reference sequence). This CDR3 is 18 amino acids long. Unmatched junction bases numbered 7, after V lost 3 bases and J lost 1 base. Sequences were obtained from PBMCs. This TCR came from a human donor in good health (CMV status not recorded). Some clones in this sample may be carry-over from other donors' samples. V gene TRBV20-1 combines with J gene TRBJ2-1; TRBD2 aligns across 15 bases. CDR3 protein: CSARGGLAGGTSYNEQFF. In nucleotides, the CDR3 is TGCAGTGCTAGGGGAGGACTAGCGGGGGGGACGTCCTACAATGAGCAGTTCTTC.